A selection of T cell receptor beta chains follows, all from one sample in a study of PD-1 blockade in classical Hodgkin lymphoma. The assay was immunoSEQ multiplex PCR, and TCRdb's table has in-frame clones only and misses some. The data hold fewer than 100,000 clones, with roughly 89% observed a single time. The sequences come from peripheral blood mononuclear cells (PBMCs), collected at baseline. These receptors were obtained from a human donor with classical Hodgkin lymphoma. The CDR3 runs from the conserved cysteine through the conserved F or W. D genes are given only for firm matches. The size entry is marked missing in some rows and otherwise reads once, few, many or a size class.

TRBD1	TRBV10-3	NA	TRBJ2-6	TGTGCCATCAGTGGGACAGGGGCCCACTCTGGGGCCAACGTCCTGACTTTC	CAISGTGAHSGANVLTF
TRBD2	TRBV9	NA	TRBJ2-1	TGTGCCAGCTCCGAAAGGGAGCGGGAGCCTACTAGTGAGCAGTTCTTC	CASSEREREPTSEQFF
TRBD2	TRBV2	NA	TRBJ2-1	TGTGCCAGCCGGACTAGGCGCAACAGTGAGCAGTTCTTC	CASRTRRNSEQFF
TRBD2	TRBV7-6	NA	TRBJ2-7	TGTGCCAGCAGCCCCACCCCCGTAGCGGGAGAATGGACCTACGAGCAGTACTTC	CASSPTPVAGEWTYEQYF
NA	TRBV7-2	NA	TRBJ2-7	TGTGCCAGCAGCTTAGTGGCGCCAGGTATATCCTACGAGCAGTACTTC	CASSLVAPGISYEQYF
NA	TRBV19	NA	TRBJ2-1	TGTGCCAGTAGTATAGATCTGATCTACAATGAGCAGTTCTTC	CASSIDLIYNEQFF
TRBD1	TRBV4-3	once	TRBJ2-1	TGCGCCAGCAGCCAAATAGGGGGCCCTTACAATGAGCAGTTCTTC	CASSQIGGPYNEQFF
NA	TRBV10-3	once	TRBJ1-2	TGTGCCATCAGTGAAGCCTCCCACTATGGCTACACCTTC	CAISEASHYGYTF
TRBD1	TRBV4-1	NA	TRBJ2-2	TGCGCCAGCAGCCCACAGGGGACGAACACCGGGGAGCTGTTTTTT	CASSPQGTNTGELFF
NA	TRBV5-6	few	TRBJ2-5	TGTGCCAGCAGCATAGACGCCCCGGAGACCCAGTACTTC	CASSIDAPETQYF
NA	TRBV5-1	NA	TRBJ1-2	TGCGCCAGCAGCTTGGACCAGGGACCCTATGGCTACACCTTC	CASSLDQGPYGYTF
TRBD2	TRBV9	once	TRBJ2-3	TGTGCCAGCAGCTGGACTAGCGATAGAGATACGCAGTATTTT	CASSWTSDRDTQYF
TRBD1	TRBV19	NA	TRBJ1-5	TGTGCCAGTAGTATTTCCAGGGGGCGGAGCAATCAGCCCCAGCATTTT	CASSISRGRSNQPQHF
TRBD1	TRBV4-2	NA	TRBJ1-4	TGTGCCAGCAGCCAAGATCGGGGGACAGTGAATGAAAAACTGTTTTTT	CASSQDRGTVNEKLFF
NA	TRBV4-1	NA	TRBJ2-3	TGCGCCAGCAGCCAAGTAGGACTACCCCTAGATACGCAGTATTTT	CASSQVGLPLDTQYF
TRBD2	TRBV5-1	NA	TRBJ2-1	TGCGCCAGCAGCCCCGGACTAGCGGGAGCCAATGAGCAGTTCTTC	CASSPGLAGANEQFF
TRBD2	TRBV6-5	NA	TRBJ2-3	TGTGCCAGCAGTTACCCTAGCGGGAGCTCGTATACGCAGTATTTT	CASSYPSGSSYTQYF
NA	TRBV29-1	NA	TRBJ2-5	TGCAGCGTTGGGCGCACAACTCAAGAGACCCAGTACTTC	CSVGRTTQETQYF
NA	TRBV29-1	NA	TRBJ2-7	TGCAGCGTGTCAGGACCCTACGAGCAGTACTTC	CSVSGPYEQYF
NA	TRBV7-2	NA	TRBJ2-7	TGTGCCAGCAGCCCCCCGGGCGGGTCTCCCGACGAGCAGTACTTC	CASSPPGGSPDEQYF
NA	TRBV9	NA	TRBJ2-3	TGTGCCAGCAACCCAAATGGTGTCAATTTTGATACGCAGTATTTT	CASNPNGVNFDTQYF
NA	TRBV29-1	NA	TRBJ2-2	TGCAGCGTTGATTATACCGGGGAGCTGTTTTTT	CSVDYTGELFF